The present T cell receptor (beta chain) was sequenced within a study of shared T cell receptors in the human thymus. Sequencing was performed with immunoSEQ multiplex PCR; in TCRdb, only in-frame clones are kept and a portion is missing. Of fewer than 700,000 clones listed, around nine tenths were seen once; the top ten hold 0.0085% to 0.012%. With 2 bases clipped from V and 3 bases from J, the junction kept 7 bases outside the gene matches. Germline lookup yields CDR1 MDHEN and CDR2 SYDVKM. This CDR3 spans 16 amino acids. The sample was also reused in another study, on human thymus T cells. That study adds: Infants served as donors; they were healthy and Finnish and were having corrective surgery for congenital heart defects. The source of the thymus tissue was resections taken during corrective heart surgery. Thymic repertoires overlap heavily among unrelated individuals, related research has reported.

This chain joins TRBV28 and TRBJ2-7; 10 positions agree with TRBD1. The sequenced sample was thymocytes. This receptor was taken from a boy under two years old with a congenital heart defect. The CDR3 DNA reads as TGTGCCAGCAGTTTAGACAGGGGGCCTTTAGGCTACGAGCAGTACTTC. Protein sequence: CASSLDRGPLGYEQYF. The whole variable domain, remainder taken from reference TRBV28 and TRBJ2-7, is DVKVTQSSRYLVKRTGEKVFLECVQDMDHENMFWYRQDPGLGLRLIYFSYDVKMKEKGDIPEGYSVSREKKERFSLILESASTNQTSMYLCASSLDRGPLGYEQYFGPGTRLTVT.